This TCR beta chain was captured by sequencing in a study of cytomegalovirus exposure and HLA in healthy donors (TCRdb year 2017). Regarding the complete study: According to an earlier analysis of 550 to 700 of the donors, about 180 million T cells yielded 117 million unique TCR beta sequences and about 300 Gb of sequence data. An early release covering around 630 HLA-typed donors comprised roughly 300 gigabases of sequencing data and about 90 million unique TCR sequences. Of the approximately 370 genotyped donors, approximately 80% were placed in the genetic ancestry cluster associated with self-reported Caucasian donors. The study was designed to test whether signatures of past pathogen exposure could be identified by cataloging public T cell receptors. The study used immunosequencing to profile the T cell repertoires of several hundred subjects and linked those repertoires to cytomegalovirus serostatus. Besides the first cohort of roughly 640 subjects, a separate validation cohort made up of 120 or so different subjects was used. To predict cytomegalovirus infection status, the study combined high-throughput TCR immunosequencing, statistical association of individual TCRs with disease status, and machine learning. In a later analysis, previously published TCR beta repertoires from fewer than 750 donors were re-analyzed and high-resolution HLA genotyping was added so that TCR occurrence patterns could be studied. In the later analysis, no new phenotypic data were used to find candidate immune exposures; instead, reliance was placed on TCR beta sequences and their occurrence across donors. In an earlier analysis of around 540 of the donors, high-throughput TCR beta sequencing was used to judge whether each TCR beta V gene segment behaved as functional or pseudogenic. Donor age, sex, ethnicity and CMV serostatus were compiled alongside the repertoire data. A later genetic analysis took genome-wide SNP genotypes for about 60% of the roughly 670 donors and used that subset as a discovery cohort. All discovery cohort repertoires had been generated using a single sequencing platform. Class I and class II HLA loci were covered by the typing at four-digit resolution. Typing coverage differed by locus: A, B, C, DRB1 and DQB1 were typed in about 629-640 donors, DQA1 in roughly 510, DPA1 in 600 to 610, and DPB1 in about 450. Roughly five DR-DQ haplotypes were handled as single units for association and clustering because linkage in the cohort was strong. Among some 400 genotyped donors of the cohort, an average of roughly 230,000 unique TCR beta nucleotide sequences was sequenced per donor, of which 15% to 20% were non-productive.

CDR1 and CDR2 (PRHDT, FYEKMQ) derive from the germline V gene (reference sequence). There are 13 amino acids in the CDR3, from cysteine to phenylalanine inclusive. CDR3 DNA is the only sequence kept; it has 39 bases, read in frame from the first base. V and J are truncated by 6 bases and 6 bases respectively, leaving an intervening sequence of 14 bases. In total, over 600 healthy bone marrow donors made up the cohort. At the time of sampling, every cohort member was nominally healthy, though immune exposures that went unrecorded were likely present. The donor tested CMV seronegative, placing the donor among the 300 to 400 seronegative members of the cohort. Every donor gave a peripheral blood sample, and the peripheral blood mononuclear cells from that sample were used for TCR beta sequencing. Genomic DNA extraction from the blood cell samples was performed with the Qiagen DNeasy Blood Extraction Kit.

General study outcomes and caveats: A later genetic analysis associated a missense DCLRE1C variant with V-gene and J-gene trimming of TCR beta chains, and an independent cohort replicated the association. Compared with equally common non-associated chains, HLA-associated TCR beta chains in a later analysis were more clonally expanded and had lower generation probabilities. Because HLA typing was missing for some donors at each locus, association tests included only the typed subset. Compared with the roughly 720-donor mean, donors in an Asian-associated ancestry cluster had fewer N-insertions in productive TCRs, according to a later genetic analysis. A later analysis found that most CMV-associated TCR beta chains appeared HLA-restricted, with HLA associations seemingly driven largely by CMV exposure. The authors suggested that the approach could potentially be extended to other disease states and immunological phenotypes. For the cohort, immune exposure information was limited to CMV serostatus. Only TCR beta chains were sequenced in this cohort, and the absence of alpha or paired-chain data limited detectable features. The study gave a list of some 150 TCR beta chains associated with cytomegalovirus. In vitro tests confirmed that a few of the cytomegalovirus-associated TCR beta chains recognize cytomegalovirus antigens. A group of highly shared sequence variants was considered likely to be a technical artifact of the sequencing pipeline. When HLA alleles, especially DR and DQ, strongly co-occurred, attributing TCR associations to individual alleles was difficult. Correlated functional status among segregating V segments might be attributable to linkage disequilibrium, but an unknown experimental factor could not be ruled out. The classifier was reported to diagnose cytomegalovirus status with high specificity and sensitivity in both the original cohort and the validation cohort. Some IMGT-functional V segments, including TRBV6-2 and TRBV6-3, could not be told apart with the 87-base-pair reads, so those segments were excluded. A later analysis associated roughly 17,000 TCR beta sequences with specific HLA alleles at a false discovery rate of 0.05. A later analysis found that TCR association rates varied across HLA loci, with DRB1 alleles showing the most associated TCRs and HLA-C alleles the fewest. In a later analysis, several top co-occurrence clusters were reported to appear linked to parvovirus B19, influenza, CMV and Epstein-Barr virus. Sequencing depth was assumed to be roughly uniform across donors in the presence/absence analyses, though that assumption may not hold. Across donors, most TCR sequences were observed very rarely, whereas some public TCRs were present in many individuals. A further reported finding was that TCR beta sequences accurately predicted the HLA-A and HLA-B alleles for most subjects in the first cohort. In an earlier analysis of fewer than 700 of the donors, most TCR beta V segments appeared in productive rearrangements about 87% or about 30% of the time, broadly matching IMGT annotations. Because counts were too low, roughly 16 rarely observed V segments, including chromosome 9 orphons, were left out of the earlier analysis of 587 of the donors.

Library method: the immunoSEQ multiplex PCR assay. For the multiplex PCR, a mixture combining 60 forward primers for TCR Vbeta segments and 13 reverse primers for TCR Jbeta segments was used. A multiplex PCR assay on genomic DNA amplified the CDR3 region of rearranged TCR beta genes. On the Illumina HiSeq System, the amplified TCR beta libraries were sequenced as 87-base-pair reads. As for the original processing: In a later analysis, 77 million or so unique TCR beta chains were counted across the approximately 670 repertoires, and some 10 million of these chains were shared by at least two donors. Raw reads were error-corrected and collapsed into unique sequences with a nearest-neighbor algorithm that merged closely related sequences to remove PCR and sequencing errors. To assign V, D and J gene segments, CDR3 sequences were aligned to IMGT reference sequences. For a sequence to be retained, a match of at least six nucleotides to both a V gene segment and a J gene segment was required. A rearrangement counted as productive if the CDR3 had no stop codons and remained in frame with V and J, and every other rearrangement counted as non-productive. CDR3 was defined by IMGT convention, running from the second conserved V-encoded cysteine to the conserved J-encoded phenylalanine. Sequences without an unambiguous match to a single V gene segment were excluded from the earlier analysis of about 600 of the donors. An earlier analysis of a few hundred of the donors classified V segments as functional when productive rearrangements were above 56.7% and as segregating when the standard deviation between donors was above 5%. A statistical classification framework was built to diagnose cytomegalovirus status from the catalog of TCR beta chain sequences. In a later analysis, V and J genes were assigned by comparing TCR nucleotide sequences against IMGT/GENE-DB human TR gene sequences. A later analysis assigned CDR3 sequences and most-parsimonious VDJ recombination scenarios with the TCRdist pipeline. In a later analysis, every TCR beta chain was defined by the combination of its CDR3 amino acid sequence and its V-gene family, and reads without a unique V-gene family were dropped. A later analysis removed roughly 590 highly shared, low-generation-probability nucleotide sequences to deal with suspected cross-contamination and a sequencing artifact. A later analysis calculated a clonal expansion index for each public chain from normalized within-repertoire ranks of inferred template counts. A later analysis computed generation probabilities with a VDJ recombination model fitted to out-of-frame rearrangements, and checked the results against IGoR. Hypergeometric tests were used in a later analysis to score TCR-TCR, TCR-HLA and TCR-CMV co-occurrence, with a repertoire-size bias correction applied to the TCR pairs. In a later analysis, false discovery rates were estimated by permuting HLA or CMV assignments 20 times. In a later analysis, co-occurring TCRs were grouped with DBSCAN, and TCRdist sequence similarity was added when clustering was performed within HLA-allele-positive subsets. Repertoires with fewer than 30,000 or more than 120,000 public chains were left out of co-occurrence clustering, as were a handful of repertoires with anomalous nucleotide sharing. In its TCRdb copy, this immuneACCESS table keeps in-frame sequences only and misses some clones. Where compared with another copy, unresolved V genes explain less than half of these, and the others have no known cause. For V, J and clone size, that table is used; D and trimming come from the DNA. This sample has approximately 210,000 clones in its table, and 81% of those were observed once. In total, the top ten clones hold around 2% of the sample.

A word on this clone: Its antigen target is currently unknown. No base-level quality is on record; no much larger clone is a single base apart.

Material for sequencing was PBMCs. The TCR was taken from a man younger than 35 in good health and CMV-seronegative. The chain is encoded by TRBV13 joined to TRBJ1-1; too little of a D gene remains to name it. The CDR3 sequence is CASRYMSRPEAFF. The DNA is TGTGCCAGCAGATACATGTCCCGTCCTGAAGCTTTCTTT.